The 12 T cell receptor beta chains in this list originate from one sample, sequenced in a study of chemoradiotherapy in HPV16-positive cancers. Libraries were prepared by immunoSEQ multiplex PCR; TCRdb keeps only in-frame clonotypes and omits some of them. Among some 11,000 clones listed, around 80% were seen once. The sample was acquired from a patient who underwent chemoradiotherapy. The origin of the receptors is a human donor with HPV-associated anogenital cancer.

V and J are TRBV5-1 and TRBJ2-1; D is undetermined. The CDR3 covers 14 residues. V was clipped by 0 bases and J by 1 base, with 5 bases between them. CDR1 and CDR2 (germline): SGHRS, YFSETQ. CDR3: CASSLATSYNEQFF. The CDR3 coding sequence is TGCGCCAGCAGCTTGGCCACTTCCTACAATGAGCAGTTCTTC.

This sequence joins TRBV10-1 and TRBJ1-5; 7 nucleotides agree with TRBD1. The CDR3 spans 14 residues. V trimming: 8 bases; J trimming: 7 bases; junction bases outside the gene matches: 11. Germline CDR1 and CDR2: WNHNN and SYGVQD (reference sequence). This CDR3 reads CASHKGALRQPQHF. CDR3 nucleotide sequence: TGCGCCAGCCACAAGGGGGCGCTTAGGCAGCCCCAGCATTTT.

The CDR3 bases are TGTGCCAGTAGTTCGAATGGGGGTACGCAGTATTTT. Its protein product is CASSSNGGTQYF. This chain uses TRBV19 with TRBJ2-3; D is tentatively TRBD1 or TRBD2 (5 bases each). The CDR3 contains 12 residues. Between the trimmed V and J ends, which lost 5 bases and 8 bases, there was a span of 11 bases. Germline CDR1 is LNHDA and CDR2 is SQIVND (reference sequence). Full variable domain (outside the CDR3, taken from reference TRBV19 and TRBJ2-3): DGGITQSPKYLFRKEGQNVTLSCEQNLNHDAMYWYRQDPGQGLRLIYYSQIVNDFQKGDIAEGYSVSREKKESFPLTVTSAQKNPTAFYLCASSSNGGTQYFGPGTRLTVL.

The CDR3 coding sequence is TGTGCCAGCAGTGGGGCTGACGGGGGCGCAGGAAACACCATATATTTT. Translated: CASSGADGGAGNTIYF. The chain couples TRBV2 to TRBJ1-3; possible D gene TRBD1, 6 bases. The V gene's germline CDR1 is SNHLY and CDR2 FYNNEI. V dropped 4 bases and J dropped 4 bases, with 17 bases sitting between them. The CDR3 runs 16 residues.

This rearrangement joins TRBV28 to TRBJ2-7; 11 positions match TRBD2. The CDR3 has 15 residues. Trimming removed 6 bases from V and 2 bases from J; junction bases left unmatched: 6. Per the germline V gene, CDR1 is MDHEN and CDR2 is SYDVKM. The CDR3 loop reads CASSLTSGDTYEQYF. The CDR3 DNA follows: TGTGCCAGCAGCCTGACTAGCGGGGACACCTACGAGCAGTACTTC.

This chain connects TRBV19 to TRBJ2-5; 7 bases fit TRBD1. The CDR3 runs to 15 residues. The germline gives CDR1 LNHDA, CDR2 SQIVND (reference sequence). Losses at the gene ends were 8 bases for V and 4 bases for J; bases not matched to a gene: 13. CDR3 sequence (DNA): TGTGCCAGTTCCCCTCTCGAAGGGGGCCGAGAGACCCAGTACTTC. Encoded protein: CASSPLEGGRETQYF. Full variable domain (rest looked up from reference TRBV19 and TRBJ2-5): DGGITQSPKYLFRKEGQNVTLSCEQNLNHDAMYWYRQDPGQGLRLIYYSQIVNDFQKGDIAEGYSVSREKKESFPLTVTSAQKNPTAFYLCASSPLEGGRETQYFGPGTRLLVL.

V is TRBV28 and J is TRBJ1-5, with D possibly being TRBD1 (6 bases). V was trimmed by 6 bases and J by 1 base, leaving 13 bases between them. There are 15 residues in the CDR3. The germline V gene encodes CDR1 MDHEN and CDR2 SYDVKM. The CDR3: CASSPADRSNQPQHF. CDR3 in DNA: TGTGCCAGCAGCCCGGCTGACAGGAGCAATCAGCCCCAGCATTTT.

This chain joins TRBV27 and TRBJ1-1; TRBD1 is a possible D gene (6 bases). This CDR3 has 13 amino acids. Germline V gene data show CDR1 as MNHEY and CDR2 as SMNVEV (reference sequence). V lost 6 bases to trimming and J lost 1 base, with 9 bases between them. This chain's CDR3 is CASSLGGNTEAFF. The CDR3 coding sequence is TGTGCCAGCAGCTTAGGGGGGAACACTGAAGCTTTCTTT.

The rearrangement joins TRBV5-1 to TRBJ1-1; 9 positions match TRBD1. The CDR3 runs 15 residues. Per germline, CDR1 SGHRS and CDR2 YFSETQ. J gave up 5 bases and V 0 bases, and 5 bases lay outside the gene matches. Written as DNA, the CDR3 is TGCGCCAGCAGCTTGGTTGGGGACAGGGAAACTGAAGCTTTCTTT. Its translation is CASSLVGDRETEAFF.

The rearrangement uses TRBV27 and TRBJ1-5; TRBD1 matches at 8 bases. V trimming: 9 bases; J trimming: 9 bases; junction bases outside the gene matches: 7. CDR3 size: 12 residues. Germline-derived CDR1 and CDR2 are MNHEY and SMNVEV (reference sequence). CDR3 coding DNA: TGTGCCAGTGGCACAGGGGGGTGGCCCCAGCATTTT. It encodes CASGTGGWPQHF.

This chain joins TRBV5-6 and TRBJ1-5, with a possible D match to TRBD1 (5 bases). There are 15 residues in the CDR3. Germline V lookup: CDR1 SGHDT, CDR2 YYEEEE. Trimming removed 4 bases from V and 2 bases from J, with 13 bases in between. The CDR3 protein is CASSRLGQGNQPQHF. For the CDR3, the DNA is TGTGCCAGCAGCCGATTGGGGCAAGGCAATCAGCCCCAGCATTTT.

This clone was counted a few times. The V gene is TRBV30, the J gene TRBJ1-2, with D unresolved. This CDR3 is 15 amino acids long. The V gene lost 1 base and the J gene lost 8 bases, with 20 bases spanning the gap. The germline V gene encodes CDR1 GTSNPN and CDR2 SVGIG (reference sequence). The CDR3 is CAWSAWTSWVDGYTF. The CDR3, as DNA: TGTGCCTGGAGTGCCTGGACGAGCTGGGTGGACGGCTACACCTTC. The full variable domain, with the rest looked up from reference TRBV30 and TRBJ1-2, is SQTIHQWPATLVQPVGSPLSLECTVEGTSNPNLYWYRQAAGRGLQLLFYSVGIGQISSEVPQNLSASRPQDRQFILSSKKLLLSDSGFYLCAWSAWTSWVDGYTFGSGTRLTVV.